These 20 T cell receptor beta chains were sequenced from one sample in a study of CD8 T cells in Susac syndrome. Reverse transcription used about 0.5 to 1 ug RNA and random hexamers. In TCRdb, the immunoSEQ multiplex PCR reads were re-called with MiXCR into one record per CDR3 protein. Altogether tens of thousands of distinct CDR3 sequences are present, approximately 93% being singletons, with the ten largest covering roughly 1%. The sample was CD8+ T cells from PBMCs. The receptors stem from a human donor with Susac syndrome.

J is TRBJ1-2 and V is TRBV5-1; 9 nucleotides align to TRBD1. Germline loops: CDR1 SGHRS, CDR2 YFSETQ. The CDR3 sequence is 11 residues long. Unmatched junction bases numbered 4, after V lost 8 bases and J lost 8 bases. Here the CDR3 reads CASGTGIGYTF. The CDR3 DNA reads TGCGCCAGTGGGACAGGGATCGGCTACACCTTC.

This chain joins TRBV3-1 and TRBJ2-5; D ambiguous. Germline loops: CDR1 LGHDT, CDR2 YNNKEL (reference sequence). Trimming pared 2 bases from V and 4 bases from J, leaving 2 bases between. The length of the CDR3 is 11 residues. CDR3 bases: TGTGCCAGCAGCCAAACAGAGACCCAGTACTTC. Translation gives CASSQTETQYF.

CDR3 loop: CASSLLSDRLYEQYF. CDR3 nucleotides: TGCGCCAGCAGCCTCTTAAGTGATAGGCTCTACGAGCAGTACTTC. This chain joins TRBV4-1 and TRBJ2-7; D is unresolved. This CDR3 contains 15 residues. V lost 4 bases, J lost 3 bases, and 16 bases lay in between. Germline V CDR1 and CDR2: MGHRA, YSYEKL.

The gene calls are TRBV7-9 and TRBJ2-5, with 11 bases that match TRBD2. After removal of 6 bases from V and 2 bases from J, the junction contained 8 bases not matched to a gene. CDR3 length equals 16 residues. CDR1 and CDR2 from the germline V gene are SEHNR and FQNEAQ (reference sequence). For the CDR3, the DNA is TGTGCCAGCAGTCCCCCCGGGACTAGCGGACAAGAGACCCAGTACTTC. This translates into CASSPPGTSGQETQYF.

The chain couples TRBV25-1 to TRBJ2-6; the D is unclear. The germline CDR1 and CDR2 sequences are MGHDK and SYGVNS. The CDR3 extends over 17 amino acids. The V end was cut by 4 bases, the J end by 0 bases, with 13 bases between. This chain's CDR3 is CASSGRVWVSGANVLTF. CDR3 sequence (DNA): TGTGCCAGCAGTGGCCGGGTCTGGGTCTCTGGGGCCAACGTCCTGACTTTC.

CDR3 nucleotides: TGCGCCAGCAGCCCCGACACCGGGACAGCGATAAGCCACGAGCAGTACTTC. Its protein product is CASSPDTGTAISHEQYF. This chain joins TRBV4-3 and TRBJ2-7; 7 nucleotides agree with TRBD1. The length of the CDR3 is 17 residues. CDR1 and CDR2 from the germline V gene are LGHNA and YSLEER. V gave up 4 bases and J gave up 5 bases; unmatched junction bases: 17.

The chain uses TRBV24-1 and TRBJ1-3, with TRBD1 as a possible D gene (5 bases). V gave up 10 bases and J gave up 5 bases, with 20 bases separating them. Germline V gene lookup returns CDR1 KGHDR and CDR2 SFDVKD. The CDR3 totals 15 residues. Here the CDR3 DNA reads TGTGCCACGAAGGAGGGGAAGGCTAGGAGAAACACCATATATTTT. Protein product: CATKEGKARRNTIYF.

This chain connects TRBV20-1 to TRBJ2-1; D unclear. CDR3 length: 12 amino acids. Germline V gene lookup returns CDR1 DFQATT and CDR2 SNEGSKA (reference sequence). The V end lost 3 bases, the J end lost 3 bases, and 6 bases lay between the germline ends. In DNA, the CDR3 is TGCAGTGCTAGGCTAGTCTACAATGAGCAGTTCTTC. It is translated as CSARLVYNEQFF.

CDR3 loop: CASSQGAHQPQHF. In DNA, the CDR3 is TGCGCCAGCAGCCAAGGGGCACATCAGCCCCAGCATTTT. The rearrangement joins TRBV4-3 to TRBJ1-5; D is uncertain. V lost 1 base to trimming and J lost 5 bases, with 6 bases between them. Germline V gene data show CDR1 as LGHNA and CDR2 as YSLEER. This CDR3 contains 13 residues.

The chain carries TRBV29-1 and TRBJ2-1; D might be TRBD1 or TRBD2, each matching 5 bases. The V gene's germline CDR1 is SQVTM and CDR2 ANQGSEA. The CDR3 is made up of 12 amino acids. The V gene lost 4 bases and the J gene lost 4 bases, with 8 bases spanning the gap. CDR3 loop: CSVGDGYNEQFF. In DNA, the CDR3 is TGCAGCGTTGGGGACGGATACAATGAGCAGTTCTTC.

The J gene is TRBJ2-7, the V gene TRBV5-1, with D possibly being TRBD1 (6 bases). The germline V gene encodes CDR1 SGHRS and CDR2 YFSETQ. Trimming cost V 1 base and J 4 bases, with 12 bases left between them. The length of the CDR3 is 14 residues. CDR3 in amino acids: CASSLKQGFYEQYF. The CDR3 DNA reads TGCGCCAGCAGCTTGAAACAGGGTTTTTACGAGCAGTACTTC.

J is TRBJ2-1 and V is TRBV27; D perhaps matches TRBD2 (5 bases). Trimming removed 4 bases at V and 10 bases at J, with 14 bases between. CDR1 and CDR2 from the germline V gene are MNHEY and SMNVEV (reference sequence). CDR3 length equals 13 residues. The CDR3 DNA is TGTGCCAGCAGTTCCCCGGGGTTTGGCGAGCAGTTCTTC. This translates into CASSSPGFGEQFF.

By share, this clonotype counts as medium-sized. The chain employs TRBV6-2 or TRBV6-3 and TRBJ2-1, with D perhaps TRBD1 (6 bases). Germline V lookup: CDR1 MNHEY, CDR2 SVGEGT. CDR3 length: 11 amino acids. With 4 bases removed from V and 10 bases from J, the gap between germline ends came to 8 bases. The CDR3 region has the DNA TGTGCCAGCAGTTTTGGGACAGAGCAGTTCTTC. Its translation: CASSFGTEQFF.

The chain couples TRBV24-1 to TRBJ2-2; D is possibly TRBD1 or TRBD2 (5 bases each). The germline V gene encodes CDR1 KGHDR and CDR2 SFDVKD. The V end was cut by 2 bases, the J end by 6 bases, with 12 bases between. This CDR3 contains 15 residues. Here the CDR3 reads CATSDWDLEAGELFF. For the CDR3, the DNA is TGTGCCACCAGTGATTGGGACCTAGAGGCCGGGGAGCTGTTTTTT.

The DNA of the CDR3 is TGCAGTGCCGGACGGACTAGCGGGGTCGAATACAATGAGCAGTTCTTC. Protein product: CSAGRTSGVEYNEQFF. The chain uses TRBV20-1 and TRBJ2-1; TRBD2 aligns across 12 bases. Germline CDR1 DFQATT, CDR2 SNEGSKA (reference sequence). The junction had 10 bases not matched to a gene; V was cut back by 6 bases and J by 4 bases. The CDR3 has 16 residues.

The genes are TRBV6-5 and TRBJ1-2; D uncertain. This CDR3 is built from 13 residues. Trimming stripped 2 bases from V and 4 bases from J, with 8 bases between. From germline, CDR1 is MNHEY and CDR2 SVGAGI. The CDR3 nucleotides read TGTGCCAGCAGTTACGCCGCCAGCTATGGCTACACCTTC. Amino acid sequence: CASSYAASYGYTF.

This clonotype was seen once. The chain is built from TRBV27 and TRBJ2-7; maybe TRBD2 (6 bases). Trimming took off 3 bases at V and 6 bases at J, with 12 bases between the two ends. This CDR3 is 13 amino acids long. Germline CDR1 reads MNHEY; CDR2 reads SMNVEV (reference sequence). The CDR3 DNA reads TGTGCCAGCAGTTTCGCGACTAGTACCGAGCAGTACTTC. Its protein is CASSFATSTEQYF.

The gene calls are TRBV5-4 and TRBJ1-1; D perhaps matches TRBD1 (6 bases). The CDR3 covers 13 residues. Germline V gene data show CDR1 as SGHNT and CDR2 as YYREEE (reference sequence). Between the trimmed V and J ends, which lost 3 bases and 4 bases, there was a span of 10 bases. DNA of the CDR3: TGTGCCAGCAGCTCTTGGGGGGCCACTGAAGCTTTCTTT. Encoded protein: CASSSWGATEAFF. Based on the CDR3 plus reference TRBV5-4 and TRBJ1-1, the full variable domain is ETGVTQSPTHLIKTRGQQVTLRCSSQSGHNTVSWYQQALGQGPQFIFQYYREEENGRGNFPPRFSGLQFPNYSSELNVNALELDDSALYLCASSSWGATEAFFGQGTRLTVV.

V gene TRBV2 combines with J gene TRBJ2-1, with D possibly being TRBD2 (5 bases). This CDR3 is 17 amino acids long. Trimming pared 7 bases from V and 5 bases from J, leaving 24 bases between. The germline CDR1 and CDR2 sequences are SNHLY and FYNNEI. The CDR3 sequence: CASINWYETTRHNEQFF. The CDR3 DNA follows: TGTGCCAGCATTAATTGGTATGAGACTACACGCCACAATGAGCAGTTCTTC.

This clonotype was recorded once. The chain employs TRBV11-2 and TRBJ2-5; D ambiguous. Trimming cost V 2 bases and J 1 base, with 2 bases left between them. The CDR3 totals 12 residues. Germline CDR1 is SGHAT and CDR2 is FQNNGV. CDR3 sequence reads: CASSLFQETQYF. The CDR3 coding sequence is TGTGCCAGCAGCTTATTCCAAGAGACCCAGTACTTC.